This is a list of T cell receptor beta chains from one sample in a study of cytomegalovirus exposure and HLA in healthy donors. Produced via immunoSEQ multiplex PCR; TCRdb's table is partial and in-frame only. The sample lists fewer than 200,000 clones, approximately 70% occurring once. Sequenced material: PBMCs. The receptors stem from a man aged 40-55 years in good health and CMV-seropositive. Each CDR3 is given with its conserved first and last residue. The D gene is left open where the match is weak. Size tells how often a clone was seen (once, few, many) or the class of an expanded clone, and some rows leave it out.

DNA: TGTGCCAGCAGTGACGGACAGGGAACCTACGAGCAGTACTTC
CDR3: CASSDGQGTYEQYF
V: TRBV6-1
D: TRBD1
size: few
J: TRBJ2-7

DNA: TGTGCCAGCAGTCGGGACAGAGAGTCCTACGAGCAGTACTTC
CDR3: CASSRDRESYEQYF
V: TRBV6-6
D: TRBD1
size: .
J: TRBJ2-7

DNA: TGTGCCAGCAGCATAGGACAGGCTGTTGTTGACATTCAGTACTTC
CDR3: CASSIGQAVVDIQYF
V: TRBV5-8
D: TRBD1
size: few
J: TRBJ2-4

DNA: TGCGCCAGCACTCGGGGGGAGCCTAATGAAAAACTGTTTTTT
CDR3: CASTRGEPNEKLFF
V: TRBV5-1
D: .
size: .
J: TRBJ1-4

DNA: TGTGCCAGCAGCTTAGTCTTGGACCGGGGGGGCACAGATACGCAGTATTTT
CDR3: CASSLVLDRGGTDTQYF
V: TRBV7-2
D: TRBD2
size: few
J: TRBJ2-3

DNA: TGTGCCAGCAGTCCATACAGGGGATCCTACGAGCAGTACTTC
CDR3: CASSPYRGSYEQYF
V: TRBV6-5
D: TRBD1
size: .
J: TRBJ2-7

DNA: TGTGCCAGCAGCCCGGTAGGGGGATCCTATGGCTACACCTTC
CDR3: CASSPVGGSYGYTF
V: TRBV7-6
D: .
size: .
J: TRBJ1-2

DNA: TGTGCCAGCAGCCAAGAGGCGCGAGGCGAGACCCAGTACTTC
CDR3: CASSQEARGETQYF
V: TRBV4-2
D: .
size: few
J: TRBJ2-5

DNA: TGTGCCAGCAGCTTAGCCGGGTTCACTGGAAACACCATATATTTT
CDR3: CASSLAGFTGNTIYF
V: TRBV7-9
D: .
size: .
J: TRBJ1-3

DNA: TGTGCCAGCAGCCGACAGGGGGCTCCCCGCTATGGCTACACCTTC
CDR3: CASSRQGAPRYGYTF
V: TRBV7-3
D: TRBD1
size: .
J: TRBJ1-2

DNA: TGTGCCAGCAGGGGGCAGTCCTATAATTCACCCCTCCACTTT
CDR3: CASRGQSYNSPLHF
V: TRBV5-4
D: .
size: .
J: TRBJ1-6

DNA: TGCGCCAGCAGCCAGGGGGCGGGCGACGAGCAGTACTTC
CDR3: CASSQGAGDEQYF
V: TRBV4-1
D: .
size: .
J: TRBJ2-7

DNA: TGTGCAAGTCGCTTAGCGGTCCCTGGCATTAGCAATCAGCCCCAGCATTTT
CDR3: CASRLAVPGISNQPQHF
V: TRBV12-2
D: .
size: .
J: TRBJ1-5

DNA: TGTGCCAGCAGCCAGATATGGTCTAATGGAAACACCATATATTTT
CDR3: CASSQIWSNGNTIYF
V: TRBV4-2
D: .
size: once
J: TRBJ1-3

DNA: TGCGCCAGCAGCTTGTGGGGGGGAGAGACCCAGTACTTC
CDR3: CASSLWGGETQYF
V: TRBV5-1
D: TRBD2
size: .
J: TRBJ2-5

DNA: TGTGCCAGCAGCTCCCCGGGACTAGCGGGGGGTTTCAATGAGCAGTTCTTC
CDR3: CASSSPGLAGGFNEQFF
V: TRBV7-9
D: TRBD2
size: .
J: TRBJ2-1

DNA: TGCGCCAGCAGTTTCATATCCACCGGGACAGGTCCCACTGAAGCTTTCTTT
CDR3: CASSFISTGTGPTEAFF
V: TRBV5-1
D: TRBD1
size: .
J: TRBJ1-1

DNA: TGTGCCAGCTCACCACCGGCACGGGGCTCCTACGAGCAGTACTTC
CDR3: CASSPPARGSYEQYF
V: TRBV18
D: .
size: .
J: TRBJ2-7